This TCR beta chain was recorded in a study of blood T cell repertoires in COVID-19. Study-wide context: The United States, Italy and Spain provided the acute and convalescent COVID-19 samples. T cells, B-cell-depleted T cells, or PBMCs provided the cDNA or gDNA that served as material.

Trimming at V came to 5 bases and at J to 5 bases, leaving 13 bases not matched to a gene. CDR3 length: 18 residues. Germline V gives CDR1 KGHSY, CDR2 FQNENV. In the source study's methods: Amplification of reference gene primers provided the estimated nucleated cell counts. This table comes from immunoSEQ multiplex PCR, and its TCRdb copy is limited to in-frame clones, with some not included. Clonal size and the V and J genes are those of that table, whereas D and trimming came from the DNA. Of 100,000 to 150,000 clones listed, 88% are singletons. The genes are TRBV16 and TRBJ1-5, with 12 nucleotides matching TRBD1. This receptor was taken from a human donor in a cohort sampled during active COVID-19. Material for sequencing was peripheral blood. The CDR3 DNA reads as TGTGCCAGCAGCGGGGGACAGGGGGCCCCACCGGGGTATCAGCCCCAGCATTTT. Translated, it gives CASSGGQGAPPGYQPQHF.